These T cell receptor beta chains were read from a single sample in a study of CXCR3-negative and CXCR3-positive naive CD8 T cells. TCRdb re-called the 5' RACE reads and shows each CDR3 protein once, DNA omitted. The specimen's table records 49,000 or so distinct CDR3 sequences. The sequencing input was naive CXCR3+ CD8+ T cells from blood. The receptors originated from a human donor in good health. Some clones in this sample may be carry-over from other donors' samples. Each CDR3 is given with its conserved first and last residue.

>TRBV28|TRBJ2-7
CTSSFGGSRSYEQYF
>TRBV9|TRBJ2-7
CASSPNTYEQYF
>TRBV3-1|TRBJ2-7
CASSQGLRDRAYEQYF
>TRBV4-3|TRBJ1-5
CASSQDLTSQRPQHF
>TRBV6-6|TRBJ2-5
CASSFTGTEYF
>TRBV25-1|TRBJ2-7
CASSFGNEQYF
>TRBV7-2|TRBJ2-3
CASSLVLSTDTQYF
>TRBV29-1|TRBJ2-4
CSVRHGAKNIQYF
>TRBV7-6|TRBJ1-3
CASSLAHSGIENTIYF
>TRBV7-3|TRBJ2-7
CASSLTGGGTYEQYF
>TRBV15|TRBJ2-4
CATSLGGAKNIQYF
>TRBV18|TRBJ2-1
CASSWTVDEQFF
>TRBV27|TRBJ2-7
CASSLSGNRYLNEQYF
>TRBV5-1|TRBJ1-3
CASSLEEGQPSGNTIYF
>TRBV6-5|TRBJ1-2
CASGGAEEGYTF
>TRBV24-1|TRBJ2-1
CATSDSSARGYTYNEQFF
>TRBV18|TRBJ2-7
CASSPIGTADPYEQYF
>TRBV29-1|TRBJ1-1
CSVIQVNTEAFF
>TRBV20-1|TRBJ2-5
CSANPYGGEAETQYF
>TRBV29-1|TRBJ1-3
CSVRTALSGNTIYF
>TRBV29-1|TRBJ2-1
CSVEDRDRGNYEQFF
>TRBV6-2/TRBV6-3|TRBJ2-5
CASSYLLAVEETQYF
>TRBV7-3|TRBJ2-3
CASSDRTSGPDTQYF
>TRBV10-3|TRBJ2-3
CAIRERTGAGDTQYF